Below are 30 T cell receptor beta chains sequenced from a single sample in a study of cytomegalovirus exposure and HLA in healthy donors. The assay was immunoSEQ multiplex PCR, and TCRdb's table has in-frame clones only and misses some. The sample has 95,000 to 150,000 clones; roughly 93% are singletons. Sample: PBMCs. These receptors were taken from a woman under 30 in good health and CMV-seronegative.

This chain uses TRBV5-6 with TRBJ1-1, with a possible D match to TRBD1 (5 bases). V gave up 5 bases and J gave up 1 base, with 18 bases separating them. The CDR3 loop spans 16 amino acids. Per the germline V gene, CDR1 is SGHDT and CDR2 is YYEEEE. The CDR3 DNA reads TGTGCCAGCAGGGGGGTCGGGAGCCTGACGAACACTGAAGCTTTCTTT. Its translation is CASRGVGSLTNTEAFF.

This rearrangement joins TRBV7-9 to TRBJ2-1; 7 bases line up with TRBD1. The CDR3 totals 14 residues. V gave up 1 base and J gave up 7 bases; unmatched junction bases: 4. The germline V gene encodes CDR1 SEHNR and CDR2 FQNEAQ (reference sequence). This CDR3 reads CASSLDRGWNEQFF. Here the CDR3 DNA reads TGTGCCAGCAGCTTAGACAGGGGCTGGAATGAGCAGTTCTTC.

The chain has TRBV25-1 and TRBJ1-2; the D gene is possibly TRBD1 (5 bases). This CDR3 has 12 amino acids. Trimming pared 5 bases from V and 4 bases from J, leaving 8 bases between. Germline values: CDR1 MGHDK, CDR2 SYGVNS. The CDR3 DNA sequence: TGTGCCAGCAGTTTCCAGGGCTATGGCTACACCTTC. Amino acids: CASSFQGYGYTF.

This chain uses TRBV11-2 with TRBJ1-1; D might be TRBD1 (5 bases). Per the germline V gene, CDR1 is SGHAT and CDR2 is FQNNGV. The V gene lost 5 bases and the J gene lost 0 bases, with 16 bases spanning the gap. This CDR3 region has 16 residues. The CDR3 bases are TGTGCCAGCAGCCCTAGCAGGTGGGACTTGAACACTGAAGCTTTCTTT. It codes for CASSPSRWDLNTEAFF. Drawing the rest from reference TRBV11-2 and TRBJ1-1, the complete variable domain is EAGVAQSPRYKIIEKRQSVAFWCNPISGHATLYWYQQILGQGPKLLIQFQNNGVVDDSQLPKDRFSAERLKGVDSTLKIQPAKLEDSAVYLCASSPSRWDLNTEAFFGQGTRLTVV.

This rearrangement joins TRBV11-1 to TRBJ1-1; 7 nucleotides match TRBD1. The J segment lost 11 bases and the V segment lost 2 bases, leaving 11 bases of the junction unmatched. This CDR3 contains 14 residues. Germline assignment: CDR1 SGHAT and CDR2 FQDESV (reference sequence). The CDR3 protein is CASSLNRNRGNAFF. DNA for the CDR3: TGTGCCAGCAGCTTAAATCGCAACAGGGGCAATGCTTTCTTT.

The chain employs TRBV6-5 and TRBJ1-4, with D possibly being TRBD1 (6 bases). The V gene's germline CDR1 is MNHEY and CDR2 SVGAGI. With 9 bases removed from V and 8 bases from J, the gap between germline ends came to 13 bases. The CDR3 spans 12 residues. Here the CDR3 reads CASRFQGEKLFF. The CDR3 bases are TGTGCCAGTAGGTTCCAGGGGGAAAAACTGTTTTTT.

J is TRBJ1-3 and V is TRBV6-5; D is ambiguous. This CDR3 comprises 15 residues. The V gene's germline CDR1 is MNHEY and CDR2 SVGAGI. Trimming pared 0 bases from V and 0 bases from J, leaving 6 bases between. DNA for the CDR3: TGTGCCAGCAGTTACTCCCCAGACTCTGGAAACACCATATATTTT. Translated: CASSYSPDSGNTIYF.

The chain combines TRBV25-1 with TRBJ1-2; maybe TRBD1 (5 bases). CDR3 length equals 14 residues. Germline loops: CDR1 MGHDK, CDR2 SYGVNS. Trimming removed 3 bases from V and 8 bases from J, with 16 bases in between. The CDR3 DNA reads TGTGCCAGCAGTGAGGGAAACAGGCCAGGGGGCTACACCTTC. It translates to CASSEGNRPGGYTF.

V and J are TRBV6-5 and TRBJ2-3; no clear D gene. Germline CDR1 MNHEY, CDR2 SVGAGI. Trimming pared 2 bases from V and 2 bases from J, leaving 8 bases between. The CDR3 has 14 amino acids. The CDR3 region is CASSYAGSTDTQYF. The CDR3 nucleotides read TGTGCCAGCAGTTACGCCGGGTCCACAGATACGCAGTATTTT.

In this sample, this clone turned up once. Just one base apart from a much larger clone, this may be a read error. V gene TRBV5-1 combines with J gene TRBJ1-1; no firm D call. The germline V gene has CDR1 SGHRS and CDR2 YFSETQ. Trimming stripped 6 bases from V and 0 bases from J, with 9 bases between. The CDR3 has 13 residues. The CDR3 DNA reads TGCGCCAGCAATCCGGGGATGAACACTGAAGCTTTCTTT. Translating it yields CASNPGMNTEAFF. The full variable domain, its missing parts supplied by reference TRBV5-1 and TRBJ1-1, is KAGVTQTPRYLIKTRGQQVTLSCSPISGHRSVSWYQQTPGQGLQFLFEYFSETQRNKGNFPGRFSGRQFSNSRSEMNVSTLELGDSALYLCASNPGMNTEAFFGQGTRLTVV.

This rearrangement joins TRBV19 to TRBJ1-1; 7 bases align to TRBD1. The length of the CDR3 is 13 residues. The germline CDR1 and CDR2 sequences are LNHDA and SQIVND (reference sequence). Germline trimming cut 8 bases from V and 3 bases from J; bases unmatched to any gene: 6. The CDR3 nucleotides read TGTGCCAGTTCGAGGGGGCTCTACACTGAAGCTTTCTTT. Protein product: CASSRGLYTEAFF.

The chain is built from TRBV7-9 and TRBJ1-4; 7 nucleotides match TRBD1. V trimming: 1 base; J trimming: 4 bases; junction bases outside the gene matches: 0. Germline lookup yields CDR1 SEHNR and CDR2 FQNEAQ (reference sequence). This CDR3 spans 14 amino acids. The CDR3 region is CASSLGQGNEKLFF. Here the CDR3 DNA reads TGTGCCAGCAGCTTAGGACAGGGTAATGAAAAACTGTTTTTT.

This chain uses TRBV4-2 with TRBJ1-1; 7 nucleotides agree with TRBD1. The CDR3 sequence is 14 residues long. J was trimmed by 3 bases and V by 3 bases; bases with no gene match: 4. Germline loops: CDR1 LGHNA, CDR2 YNFKEQ. CDR3: CASSQAGGDTEAFF. Written as DNA, the CDR3 is TGTGCCAGCAGCCAGGCAGGGGGTGACACTGAAGCTTTCTTT.

The CDR3 DNA reads as TGTGCCAGCAGCCTTCTTACAGGGGCCCTTGCACGGAACACTGAAGCTTTCTTT. Its protein product is CASSLLTGALARNTEAFF. V usage is TRBV9 and J usage is TRBJ1-1; 7 bases fit TRBD1. The ends lost 4 bases at V and 1 base at J; junction bases unmatched: 16. The germline V gene encodes CDR1 SGDLS and CDR2 YYNGEE. The CDR3 is made up of 18 amino acids.

The V call is TRBV9, the J call TRBJ2-4, with D maybe TRBD1 (6 bases). Germline CDR1 is SGDLS and CDR2 is YYNGEE. Deletions cut 4 bases from V and 4 bases from J, with 18 bases between. This CDR3 comprises 16 residues. The CDR3 here is CASSPTGTPSKNIQYF. CDR3 coding DNA: TGTGCCAGCAGCCCAACCGGGACACCGAGTAAAAACATTCAGTACTTC.

The chain is built from TRBV2 and TRBJ1-2; TRBD1 agrees at 8 bases. The CDR3 runs to 14 residues. The germline gives CDR1 SNHLY, CDR2 FYNNEI. Trimming took 6 bases from V and 4 from J; bases not matched to a gene: 7. CDR3 in amino acids: CASRPGTGPYGYTF. CDR3 coding DNA: TGTGCCAGCAGGCCCGGGACAGGTCCCTATGGCTACACCTTC.

The rearrangement uses TRBV10-2 and TRBJ1-5; D gene ambiguous. The CDR3 totals 13 residues. In germline, CDR1 is WSHSY, CDR2 SAAADI. The ends were cut back, 2 bases at V and 0 bases at J, with 2 bases in the middle. The CDR3 is CASSELSNQPQHF. In DNA, the CDR3 is TGCGCCAGCAGTGAGCTTAGCAATCAGCCCCAGCATTTT.

The chain is built from TRBV6-5 and TRBJ2-5; 7 nucleotides align to TRBD2. Germline V lookup: CDR1 MNHEY, CDR2 SVGAGI. With 3 bases clipped from V and 5 bases from J, the junction kept 9 bases outside the gene matches. The CDR3 loop spans 15 amino acids. The CDR3 bases are TGTGCCAGCAGTTATTTGGGGGAGGGGAAGGAGACCCAGTACTTC. Amino acid sequence: CASSYLGEGKETQYF.

This clone was seen a single time. This chain uses TRBV28 with TRBJ2-3; 8 bases agree with TRBD2. Per germline, CDR1 MDHEN and CDR2 SYDVKM. With 7 bases clipped from V and 1 base from J, the junction kept 7 bases outside the gene matches. The CDR3 has 15 amino acids. The CDR3 is CASTILGGGTDTQYF. The DNA for the CDR3 is TGTGCCAGCACCATCCTCGGGGGGGGCACAGATACGCAGTATTTT.

This chain connects TRBV5-1 to TRBJ2-7; 7 bases agree with TRBD2. Germline V gene data show CDR1 as SGHRS and CDR2 as YFSETQ. The CDR3 loop spans 14 amino acids. Unmatched junction bases numbered 4, after V lost 2 bases and J lost 2 bases. CDR3 protein: CASSFPSGTYEQYF. In DNA form, the CDR3 reads TGCGCCAGCAGCTTCCCTAGCGGAACCTACGAGCAGTACTTC. Full variable domain (missing parts from reference TRBV5-1 and TRBJ2-7): KAGVTQTPRYLIKTRGQQVTLSCSPISGHRSVSWYQQTPGQGLQFLFEYFSETQRNKGNFPGRFSGRQFSNSRSEMNVSTLELGDSALYLCASSFPSGTYEQYFGPGTRLTVT.

The chain joins TRBV30 to TRBJ1-1; D remains unclear. The CDR3 is 16 amino acids. Trimming shortened V by 1 base and J by 0 bases, and 15 bases separated the two germline ends. Per germline, CDR1 GTSNPN and CDR2 SVGIG (reference sequence). The CDR3 here is CAWSGVLLALNTEAFF. Written as DNA, the CDR3 is TGTGCCTGGAGTGGGGTTCTGTTAGCTCTGAACACTGAAGCTTTCTTT.

This chain uses TRBV6-1 with TRBJ1-3, with unresolved D. The CDR3 covers 12 residues. V was cut by 11 bases and J by 4 bases, with 12 bases left in between. From germline, CDR1 is MNHNS and CDR2 SASEGT. The CDR3, as DNA: TGTGCCCTCACAACGTCAGGAAACACCATATATTTT. Its translation is CALTTSGNTIYF.

V is TRBV2 and J is TRBJ2-3, with D possibly TRBD1 on 7 matching bases. The CDR3 consists of 14 residues. V was pared by 6 bases and J by 3 bases, with 13 bases between. The germline V gene has CDR1 SNHLY and CDR2 FYNNEI. Written as DNA, the CDR3 is TGTGCCAGCAGAACAGGGGAGGAGACAGATACGCAGTATTTT. Residues: CASRTGEETDTQYF.

This clone was picked up a small number of times. This chain connects TRBV7-9 to TRBJ2-1, with 13 nucleotides matching TRBD2. The CDR3 spans 15 residues. J lost 11 bases, V lost 6 bases, and 10 bases had no gene match. Germline loops: CDR1 SEHNR, CDR2 FQNEAQ (reference sequence). The CDR3 DNA reads as TGTGCCAGCAGTCAATCCGGACTAGCGGGGGATAAGCAGTTCTTC. It codes for CASSQSGLAGDKQFF.

The V call is TRBV2, the J call TRBJ1-4, with 8 positions matching TRBD1. CDR1 and CDR2 from the germline V gene are SNHLY and FYNNEI. V gave up 8 bases and J gave up 7 bases; unmatched junction bases: 6. This CDR3 is 13 amino acids long. CDR3 DNA: TGTGCCAGCTTGGAGACAGGGGTTGAAAAACTGTTTTTT. This translates into CASLETGVEKLFF.

The chain carries TRBV5-1 and TRBJ2-3; 8 bases agree with TRBD2. The CDR3 has 17 residues. Germline CDR1 is SGHRS and CDR2 is YFSETQ. The V gene end was trimmed by 0 bases and the J gene end by 6 bases; junction bases not matched to a gene: 12. The CDR3 nucleotides read TGCGCCAGCAGCTTGGGGCTTCACACAGCGGGGGTCGATACGCAGTATTTT. Residues: CASSLGLHTAGVDTQYF.

The V call is TRBV7-8, the J call TRBJ2-1, with no clear D. V dropped 1 base and J dropped 0 bases, with 7 bases sitting between them. This CDR3 spans 15 amino acids. Germline loops: CDR1 SGHVS, CDR2 FQNEAQ. CDR3: CASSLGSSSYNEQFF. The CDR3 DNA reads TGTGCCAGCAGCTTAGGCTCGAGCTCCTACAATGAGCAGTTCTTC.

CDR3 residues: CASSEGTGPSYNEQFF. CDR3 sequence (DNA): TGCGCCAGCAGTGAAGGAACAGGGCCCAGCTACAATGAGCAGTTCTTC. This rearrangement joins TRBV10-1 to TRBJ2-1; a possible D gene is TRBD1 (6 bases). V was shortened by 3 bases and J by 3 bases, with 15 bases between the two germline ends. This CDR3 is built from 16 residues. The V gene's germline CDR1 is WNHNN and CDR2 SYGVQD (reference sequence).

The rearrangement links TRBV6-5 to TRBJ1-1; no reliable D call. The CDR3 runs 14 residues. Trimming shortened V by 2 bases and J by 4 bases, and 11 bases separated the two germline ends. The germline gives CDR1 MNHEY, CDR2 SVGAGI. The CDR3 loop reads CASSYNSQRTEAFF. In DNA, the CDR3 is TGTGCCAGCAGTTACAATAGCCAACGCACTGAAGCTTTCTTT.

The J gene is TRBJ2-7, the V gene TRBV11-2; weak D call: TRBD1 (6 bases). CDR3 length: 17 amino acids. The V gene's germline CDR1 is SGHAT and CDR2 FQNNGV. Trimming took 4 bases from V and 0 from J, leaving 19 bases between them. The CDR3 DNA reads TGTGCCAGCAGCTCACTCACGCAGGGGCCCCTCTCCTACGAGCAGTACTTC. Its protein is CASSSLTQGPLSYEQYF.